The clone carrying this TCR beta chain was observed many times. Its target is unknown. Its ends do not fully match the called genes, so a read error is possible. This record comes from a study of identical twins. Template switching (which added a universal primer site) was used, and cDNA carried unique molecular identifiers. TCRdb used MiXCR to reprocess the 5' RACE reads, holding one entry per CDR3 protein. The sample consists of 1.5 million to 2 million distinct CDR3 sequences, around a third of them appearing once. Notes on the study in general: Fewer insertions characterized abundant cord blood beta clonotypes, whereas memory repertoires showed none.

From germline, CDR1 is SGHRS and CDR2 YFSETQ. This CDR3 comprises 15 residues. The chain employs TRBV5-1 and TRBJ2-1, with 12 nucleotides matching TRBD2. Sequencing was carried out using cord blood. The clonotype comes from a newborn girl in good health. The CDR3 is CASSSGLAGYNEQFF. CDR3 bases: TGTGCCAGCAGTTCGGGACTAGCGGGTTACAATGAGCAGTTCTTC.